The rows below give T cell receptor beta chains drawn from one sample of a study of T cell repertoires in cytomegalovirus infection. TCRdb called the reads again in MiXCR, with one record for every CDR3 protein. The profile shows about 78,000 distinct CDR3 sequences, approximately 42% of them singletons. Their recognized antigens are unknown. The source material was CD8+ T cells from cultured PBMCs, sampled from culture after CMV antigen stimulation. The source is a human donor in good health (CMV status not recorded). Some clones in this sample may be carry-over from other donors' samples. Each CDR3 is given with its conserved first and last residue. Each record gives: D gene, clone size, V gene, J gene, CDR3 DNA, CDR3 protein. D genes are given only for firm matches. The size field is filled for only some rows; it gives once, few, many or a size class.

NA,few,TRBV7-3,TRBJ2-5,TGTGCCAGCAGCTTGGCCGGGACTGAAGAGACCCAGTACTTC,CASSLAGTEETQYF
NA,NA,TRBV7-2,TRBJ1-2,TGTGCCAGCAGCTTAGCAGGGGCCACCTCCCCAGCTAACTATGGCTACACCTTC,CASSLAGATSPANYGYTF
TRBD1,NA,TRBV12-3/TRBV12-4,TRBJ2-7,TGTGCCAGCAGTACCAGACAGGGGGCCTACGAGCAGTACTTC,CASSTRQGAYEQYF
TRBD1,many,TRBV7-6,TRBJ2-2,TGTGCCAGCTGGGACAGAGCGAACACCGGGGAGCTGTTTTTT,CASWDRANTGELFF
NA,NA,TRBV4-3,TRBJ1-5,TGCGCCAGCAGCCACGTCGGAGTTAGCAATCAGCCCCAGCATTTT,CASSHVGVSNQPQHF
TRBD1,NA,TRBV2,TRBJ1-1,TGTGCCAGCCGGGACAGGGGTTTGAACACTGAAGCTTTCTTT,CASRDRGLNTEAFF
TRBD1,NA,TRBV7-9,TRBJ2-6,TGTGCCAGCAGCTTAGTGGAGGGACAGGTCTTCTCTGGGGCCAACGTCCTGACTTTC,CASSLVEGQVFSGANVLTF
NA,few,TRBV7-6,TRBJ1-4,TGTGCCAGCAGCTCCGATGAAAAACTGTTTTTT,CASSSDEKLFF
TRBD1,NA,TRBV4-3,TRBJ2-3,TGCGCCAGCAGCCAAGAGTGGGGGACAGTCAGCACAGATACGCAGTATTTT,CASSQEWGTVSTDTQYF
TRBD2,NA,TRBV19,TRBJ2-1,TGTGCCACCCAGACTAGCGGGGGGGCCTACAATGAGCAGTTCTTC,CATQTSGGAYNEQFF
TRBD1,NA,TRBV19,TRBJ2-5,TGTGCCAGTAGTATGAGACAGGGGGGCAGGGAGACCCAGTACTTC,CASSMRQGGRETQYF
NA,few,TRBV7-3,TRBJ2-3,TGTGCCAGCAGCCCAGTTGGGGGCGCAGATACGCAGTATTTT,CASSPVGGADTQYF
NA,NA,TRBV7-6,TRBJ2-1,TGTGCCAGCAGCTCGACGGGGTACAATGAGCAGTTCTTC,CASSSTGYNEQFF
NA,NA,TRBV6-6,TRBJ1-4,TGTGCCAGCAGTGTCCTGGGGGACCTTCAAACTAATGAAAAACTGTTTTTT,CASSVLGDLQTNEKLFF
NA,NA,TRBV19,TRBJ2-7,TGTGCCAGTAGGGCTAACCGGGTCTGGTACTTC,CASRANRVWYF
NA,many,TRBV12-3/TRBV12-4,TRBJ1-1,TGTGCCAGCAGTTTAAACGTTGTCTTGGGGGCGAGCATTGTCGCTGAAGCTTTCTTT,CASSLNVVLGASIVAEAFF
NA,NA,TRBV15,TRBJ1-1,TGTGCCACCAGCAGAGACAAGGAGGGGATCTTCTCTGAAGCTTTCTTT,CATSRDKEGIFSEAFF
NA,NA,TRBV23-1,TRBJ1-5,TGCGCCAGCAGGACCGTGGGCAGGGGAGGTGACAGCAATCAGCCCCAGCATTTT,CASRTVGRGGDSNQPQHF
TRBD1,NA,TRBV6-6,TRBJ1-1,TGTGCCAGTGCCGGGACAGGGGGCTACGGGCCGGAAGCTTTCTTT,CASAGTGGYGPEAFF
NA,NA,TRBV24-1,TRBJ1-4,TGTGCCACCAGTGACTCGAGGACGGACAATGAAAAACTGTTTTTT,CATSDSRTDNEKLFF
TRBD1,once,TRBV27,TRBJ2-3,TGTGCCAGCAGTCGAGGACAGGGTGGCACAGATACGCAGTATTTT,CASSRGQGGTDTQYF
TRBD2,few,TRBV7-2,TRBJ2-5,TGTGCCAGCAGCTTGGGGAACAGCGGGGGGGCGCGGGAGACCCAGTACTTC,CASSLGNSGGARETQYF
TRBD1,NA,TRBV13,TRBJ1-1,TGTGCCAGCAGCTTAGAAGGGACAGGGGGTACTGAAGCTTTCTTT,CASSLEGTGGTEAFF
NA,NA,TRBV7-8,TRBJ1-2,TGTGCCAGCAGCCTCGATGTGGCAGGGACCACCTATGGCTACACCTTC,CASSLDVAGTTYGYTF
NA,NA,TRBV7-8,TRBJ2-1,TGTGCCAGCAGCTTAGGGGCAGCTATTTACAATGAGCAGTTCTTC,CASSLGAAIYNEQFF
NA,few,TRBV27,TRBJ2-7,TGTGCCAGCAGTTTCGGGTTAGGGGCCGAGCAGTACTTC,CASSFGLGAEQYF
NA,few,TRBV28,TRBJ2-1,TGTGCCAGCAGACCTAGGGGAGCGAATGAGCAGTTCTTC,CASRPRGANEQFF
TRBD2,few,TRBV5-6,TRBJ2-3,TGTGCCAGCAGCTCGGGACTAGGGGACGATACGCAGTATTTT,CASSSGLGDDTQYF
TRBD2,NA,TRBV5-1,TRBJ2-1,TGCGCCAGCAGTCTGTTCGGACTAGCGGGGAGTAATGAGCAGTTCTTC,CASSLFGLAGSNEQFF
NA,few,TRBV7-9,TRBJ2-7,TGTGCCAGCAGCTTAGTTGGTCAGACCTACGAGCAGTACTTC,CASSLVGQTYEQYF
NA,NA,TRBV5-1,TRBJ2-7,TGCGCCAGCAGCTCGGAGACGTATTCCTACGAGCAGTACTTC,CASSSETYSYEQYF
TRBD1,NA,TRBV14,TRBJ2-7,TGTGCCAGCAGCCCGGACAGGGGGCACGAGCAGTACTTC,CASSPDRGHEQYF
NA,NA,TRBV4-1,TRBJ2-3,TGCGCCAGCAGCCAAGCGGGTTTTGGCACAGATACGCAGTATTTT,CASSQAGFGTDTQYF
NA,few,TRBV20-1,TRBJ1-4,TGCAGTGCTAGAGATCGACACCACTTCGAAAAACTGTTTTTT,CSARDRHHFEKLFF
NA,few,TRBV20-1,TRBJ1-3,TGCAGTGCTACCAACCCAGACAGGACGTACGGAAACACCATATATTTT,CSATNPDRTYGNTIYF
NA,NA,TRBV7-6,TRBJ2-2,TGTGCCAGCAGCCTTACACCTACCCAGGGGCGGCGGGAGCTGTTTTTT,CASSLTPTQGRRELFF
NA,NA,TRBV7-9,TRBJ1-3,TGTGCCAGCAGTGAACGGGGCACCATATATTTT,CASSERGTIYF
NA,NA,TRBV7-2,TRBJ2-7,TGTGCCAGCAGCTTAAAGCTTAGTAGGACCACAAGCGAGCAGTACTTC,CASSLKLSRTTSEQYF
TRBD2,NA,TRBV11-2,TRBJ2-3,TGTGCCAGCAGCTTCGGCGGGGGGAGGCCAGATACGCAGTATTTT,CASSFGGGRPDTQYF
TRBD1,NA,TRBV12-3/TRBV12-4,TRBJ1-4,TGTGCCAGCAACTTTCAGGGGGGACGAGCAACTAATGAAAAACTGTTTTTT,CASNFQGGRATNEKLFF
TRBD1,NA,TRBV20-1,TRBJ2-2,TGCAGTGCTAGAGACCGGGACAGGGTAGCGGTAGGCACCGGGGAGCTGTTTTTT,CSARDRDRVAVGTGELFF
NA,NA,TRBV4-1,TRBJ2-2,TGCGCCAGCAGCCCCTTAATCCGGACCTCGAACACCGGGGAGCTGTTTTTT,CASSPLIRTSNTGELFF
TRBD1,NA,TRBV27,TRBJ1-6,TGTGCCAGTACGACAGGGTCCGGTTATTCACCCCTCCACTTT,CASTTGSGYSPLHF
NA,NA,TRBV20-1,TRBJ1-5,TGCAGTGCTAGAGTGGAGGGGGGCGTTTTTCAGCCCCAGCATTTT,CSARVEGGVFQPQHF
TRBD1,few,TRBV20-1,TRBJ2-7,TGCAGTGCTAGTGCCGGGACAGCCCCCTACGAGCAGTACTTC,CSASAGTAPYEQYF
TRBD1,few,TRBV7-6,TRBJ2-3,TGTGCCAGCAGCCGGGACAGTGCAGATACGCAGTATTTT,CASSRDSADTQYF
TRBD1,NA,TRBV18,TRBJ2-5,TGTGCCAGCTCACCACGGACAGGAGAGACCCAGTACTTC,CASSPRTGETQYF
NA,NA,TRBV7-6,TRBJ2-7,TGTGCCAGCAGCACGACAAACGAGCAGTACTTC,CASSTTNEQYF
NA,few,TRBV18,TRBJ2-2,TGTGCCAGCTCACCACGTCAGGGCAGGGCCACCGGGGAGCTGTTTTTT,CASSPRQGRATGELFF
NA,NA,TRBV7-2,TRBJ2-2,TGTGCCAGCAGGGGTCCCGGGGAGCTGTTTTTT,CASRGPGELFF
NA,few,TRBV6-1,TRBJ1-4,TGTGCCAGCAGCGTTAGATCAACTAATGAAAAACTGTTTTTT,CASSVRSTNEKLFF
TRBD1,NA,TRBV11-2,TRBJ1-2,TGTGCCAGCAGCTTAGACCCGGGACAGGGGGGTGGCTATGGCTACACCTTC,CASSLDPGQGGGYGYTF
TRBD2,NA,TRBV4-1,TRBJ2-1,TGCGCCAGCAGCCAAGATGTTTTAGGGCTCGCGGGGGGGTTCTTC,CASSQDVLGLAGGFF
NA,once,TRBV19,TRBJ1-5,TGTGCCAGTAGTATAAGACGGCAACGTCGGGGTTATAGCAATCAGCCCCAGCATTTT,CASSIRRQRRGYSNQPQHF